These 22 T cell receptor beta chains share one sample of origin, sequenced in a study of technical replicates of blood from four donors. Clones were read by immunoSEQ multiplex PCR, and TCRdb kept only the in-frame ones, dropping some. Of about 80,000 clones listed, approximately 96% are singletons. Input material: T cells isolated from PBMCs. The source is a human donor in good health.

The chain has TRBV7-2 and TRBJ2-7; the D gene is possibly TRBD2 (6 bases). Germline lookup yields CDR1 SGHTA and CDR2 FQGNSA. Trimming cost V 2 bases and J 2 bases, with 13 bases left between them. This CDR3 is built from 15 residues. CDR3 amino acids: CASSLSGRLTYEQYF. The CDR3 DNA is TGTGCCAGCAGCTTAAGTGGGAGGCTTACCTACGAGCAGTACTTC.

The rearrangement uses TRBV5-5 and TRBJ1-2, with D perhaps matching TRBD1 (6 bases). The CDR3 is made up of 16 amino acids. Germline V CDR1 and CDR2: SGHKS, YYEKEE (reference sequence). V lost 0 bases and J 5 bases, leaving 17 bases between the germline ends. The CDR3 loop reads CASSLVLTGSLYGYTF. The CDR3 coding sequence is TGTGCCAGCAGCTTGGTTCTTACAGGGTCCTTGTATGGCTACACCTTC.

The J gene is TRBJ2-3, the V gene TRBV4-2, with 10 nucleotides matching TRBD2. Losses at the gene ends were 0 bases for V and 8 bases for J; bases not matched to a gene: 8. The CDR3 runs 16 residues. Germline lookup yields CDR1 LGHNA and CDR2 YNFKEQ. The CDR3 here is CASSQDQREGLATQYF. Written as DNA, the CDR3 is TGTGCCAGCAGCCAAGATCAGCGGGAGGGCCTCGCTACGCAGTATTTT.

The gene calls are TRBV10-3 and TRBJ1-2; D uncertain. The CDR3 covers 12 residues. Per the germline V gene, CDR1 is ENHRY and CDR2 is SYGVKD. With 7 bases removed from V and 5 bases from J, the gap between germline ends came to 11 bases. CDR3 region: CAITQAGYGYTF. CDR3 nucleotides: TGTGCCATCACCCAAGCAGGATATGGCTACACCTTC.

The chain has TRBV19 and TRBJ2-7; D remains ambiguous. V was cut by 3 bases and J by 5 bases, with 14 bases left in between. The germline CDR1 and CDR2 sequences are LNHDA and SQIVND (reference sequence). The CDR3 has 14 amino acids. CDR3: CASSIPIRSHEQYF. The CDR3 DNA sequence: TGTGCCAGTAGTATCCCTATAAGGAGTCACGAGCAGTACTTC.

The chain uses TRBV2 and TRBJ1-1; D gene unclear. Trimming removed 5 bases from V and 1 base from J, with 5 bases in between. This CDR3 has 12 amino acids. Germline loops: CDR1 SNHLY, CDR2 FYNNEI. CDR3 protein: CASSYRNTEAFF. The DNA of the CDR3 is TGTGCCAGCAGTTACAGGAACACTGAAGCTTTCTTT.

The chain couples TRBV4-3 to TRBJ2-2; 8 nucleotides match TRBD1. V dropped 4 bases and J dropped 3; count of bases not matched to a gene: 4. CDR1 and CDR2 (germline): LGHNA, YSLEER. The CDR3 totals 15 residues. The CDR3 here is CASSLGQGDTGELFF. CDR3 in DNA: TGCGCCAGCAGCCTCGGACAGGGTGACACCGGGGAGCTGTTTTTT.

The chain recombines TRBV5-6 with TRBJ2-1; 10 positions match TRBD2. The CDR3 totals 15 residues. V lost 0 bases to trimming and J lost 6 bases; unmatched junction nucleotides: 3. Germline CDR1 and CDR2: SGHDT and YYEEEE. The CDR3 here is CASSLALAGLNEQFF. In DNA form, the CDR3 reads TGTGCCAGCAGCTTGGCACTAGCGGGACTCAATGAGCAGTTCTTC.

V is TRBV4-3 and J is TRBJ1-3, with D perhaps matching TRBD1 (5 bases). V gave up 3 bases and J gave up 2 bases, with 8 bases separating them. The CDR3 sequence is 14 residues long. The germline V gene encodes CDR1 LGHNA and CDR2 YSLEER. Written as DNA, the CDR3 is TGCGCCAGCAGCCAGAAGGGGACTGGAAACACCATATATTTT. It yields the protein CASSQKGTGNTIYF.

Written as DNA, the CDR3 is TGTGCCAGCAGCTCTCGGGACAGGGTCTACGAGCAGTACTTC. It is translated as CASSSRDRVYEQYF. The rearrangement links TRBV7-9 to TRBJ2-7, with 9 bases fitting TRBD1. The CDR3 contains 14 residues. Germline loops: CDR1 SEHNR, CDR2 FQNEAQ (reference sequence). Losses at the gene ends were 4 bases for V and 3 bases for J; bases not matched to a gene: 4.

This chain uses TRBV27 with TRBJ2-3, with 10 bases matching TRBD2. The J segment lost 5 bases and the V segment lost 4 bases, leaving 9 bases of the junction unmatched. The CDR3 length is 16 residues. The V gene's germline CDR1 is MNHEY and CDR2 SMNVEV (reference sequence). Here the CDR3 reads CASSSEAGGAQDTQYF. In DNA form, the CDR3 reads TGTGCCAGCAGTTCCGAAGCGGGAGGGGCTCAAGATACGCAGTATTTT.

The chain combines TRBV11-3 with TRBJ1-1; D remains unclear. This CDR3 spans 13 amino acids. Germline lookup yields CDR1 SGHNT and CDR2 YENEEA. Trimming stripped 2 bases from V and 8 bases from J, with 12 bases between. The CDR3 DNA is TGTGCCAGCAGCTTAAGAGGCACGGTAGAAGCTTTCTTT. Amino acid sequence: CASSLRGTVEAFF. Full variable domain (missing parts from reference TRBV11-3 and TRBJ1-1): EAGVVQSPRYKIIEKKQPVAFWCNPISGHNTLYWYLQNLGQGPELLIRYENEEAVDDSQLPKDRFSAERLKGVDSTLKIQPAELGDSAVYLCASSLRGTVEAFFGQGTRLTVV.

The V and J genes are TRBV4-3 and TRBJ1-4; D call uncertain. The CDR3 has 14 amino acids. The germline CDR1 and CDR2 sequences are LGHNA and YSLEER. The V end was cut by 1 base, the J end by 8 bases, with 11 bases between. CDR3 loop: CASSQVGPTEKLFF. CDR3 sequence (DNA): TGCGCCAGCAGCCAAGTGGGCCCGACAGAAAAACTGTTTTTT.

V and J are TRBV5-4 and TRBJ1-1; a weak D match, TRBD1 (6 bases). The CDR3 covers 16 residues. Germline V gene lookup returns CDR1 SGHNT and CDR2 YYREEE (reference sequence). V was cut by 2 bases and J by 6 bases, with 20 bases left in between. This chain's CDR3 is CASSFKSGGEGAEAFF. Written as DNA, the CDR3 is TGTGCCAGCAGCTTCAAAAGTGGGGGCGAGGGGGCTGAAGCTTTCTTT.

The chain links TRBV12-2 to TRBJ1-1. TRBV12-2 is classified as a pseudogene. The CDR3 extends over 13 amino acids. This CDR3 is CASRLMTGLGAFF. As DNA, the CDR3 is TGTGCAAGTCGCTTGATGACGGGACTAGGAGCTTTCTTT.

This clone was recorded a few times. CDR3 sequence (DNA): TGTGCCAGCTCACTGGGGGGTTTAGACACTGAAGCTTTCTTT. Amino acid sequence: CASSLGGLDTEAFF. J is TRBJ1-1 and V is TRBV18, with a tentative D call TRBD1 (5 bases). The CDR3 sequence is 14 residues long. From germline, CDR1 is KGHSH and CDR2 LQKENI. Trimming took 4 bases from V and 3 from J, leaving 12 bases between them.

This clone was picked up one time. V is TRBV29-1 and J is TRBJ2-1, with D perhaps TRBD2 (6 bases). The CDR3 runs to 14 residues. The V end lost 8 bases, the J end lost 0 bases, and 14 bases lay between the germline ends. Germline V gene data show CDR1 as SQVTM and CDR2 as ANQGSEA. DNA of the CDR3: TGCAGCCTCGGGACTGTGAGCTCCTACAATGAGCAGTTCTTC. The encoded protein is CSLGTVSSYNEQFF.

V is TRBV27 and J is TRBJ1-4; 8 positions match TRBD1. The CDR3 runs 15 residues. After removal of 7 bases from V and 0 bases from J, the junction contained 4 bases not matched to a gene. CDR1 is MNHEY and CDR2 is SMNVEV in the germline V gene (reference sequence). Here the CDR3 DNA reads TGTGCCAGCACCAAGACAGGGGCAACTAATGAAAAACTGTTTTTT. Residues: CASTKTGATNEKLFF.

The chain joins TRBV11-3 to TRBJ2-7; weak D call: TRBD2 (6 bases). Germline assignment: CDR1 SGHNT and CDR2 YENEEA. Trimming left V 8 bases short and J 3 bases short, with 11 bases between. The CDR3 has 12 amino acids. The chain's CDR3 is CASRGTDYEQYF. The CDR3 DNA sequence: TGTGCCAGCCGCGGGACGGACTACGAGCAGTACTTC.

In DNA form, the CDR3 reads TGTGCCAGCAGTTTTCGTAGCGAGCAGTACTTC. This translates into CASSFRSEQYF. The V and J genes are TRBV28 and TRBJ2-7, with D hard to call. The germline V gene encodes CDR1 MDHEN and CDR2 SYDVKM. The V and J ends lost 3 bases and 6 bases respectively, with 6 bases between them. The length of the CDR3 is 11 residues.

The rearrangement joins TRBV6-1 to TRBJ2-7, with D possibly being TRBD1 (5 bases). With 7 bases removed from V and 7 bases from J, the gap between germline ends came to 20 bases. The CDR3 contains 14 residues. Per the germline V gene, CDR1 is MNHNS and CDR2 is SASEGT. CDR3 nucleotide sequence: TGTGCCAGCACCAGGGCCCAGACCCCTTTGGAGCAGTACTTC. Protein: CASTRAQTPLEQYF.

J is TRBJ2-2 and V is TRBV30, with D uncertain. Trimming cost V 8 bases and J 0 bases, with 7 bases left between them. Germline V gives CDR1 GTSNPN, CDR2 SVGIG (reference sequence). CDR3 length: 12 residues. The CDR3 region has the DNA TGTGCCCTTTCCCCGAACACCGGGGAGCTGTTTTTT. Its protein product is CALSPNTGELFF.